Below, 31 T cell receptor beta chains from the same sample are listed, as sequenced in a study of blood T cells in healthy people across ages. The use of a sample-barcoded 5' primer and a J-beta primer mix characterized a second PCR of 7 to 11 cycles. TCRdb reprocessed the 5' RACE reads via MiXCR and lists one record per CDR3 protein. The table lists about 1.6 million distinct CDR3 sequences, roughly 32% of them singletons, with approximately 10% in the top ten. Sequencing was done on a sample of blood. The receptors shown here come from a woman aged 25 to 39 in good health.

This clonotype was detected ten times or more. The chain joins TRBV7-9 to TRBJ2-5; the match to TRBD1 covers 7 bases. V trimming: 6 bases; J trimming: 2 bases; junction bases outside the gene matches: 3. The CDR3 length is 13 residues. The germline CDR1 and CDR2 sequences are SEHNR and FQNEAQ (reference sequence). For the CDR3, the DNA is TGTGCCAGCAGGAGGGGGCGTCAAGAGACCCAGTACTTC. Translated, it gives CASRRGRQETQYF.

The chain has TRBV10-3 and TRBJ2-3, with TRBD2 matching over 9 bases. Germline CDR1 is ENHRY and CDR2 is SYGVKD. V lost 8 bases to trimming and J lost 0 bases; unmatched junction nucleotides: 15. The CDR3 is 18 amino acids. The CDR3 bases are TGTGCCATCGGGGATCGACTAGCGGCTCCTACTAGCACAGATACGCAGTATTTT. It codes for CAIGDRLAAPTSTDTQYF.

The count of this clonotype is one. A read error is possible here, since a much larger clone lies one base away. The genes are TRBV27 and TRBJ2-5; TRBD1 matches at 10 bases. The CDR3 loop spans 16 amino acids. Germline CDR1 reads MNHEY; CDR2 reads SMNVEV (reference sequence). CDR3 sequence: CASSLSRGTGEETQCF. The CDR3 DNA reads TGTGCCAGCAGTTTATCGAGGGGGACAGGGGAAGAGACCCAGTGCTTC.

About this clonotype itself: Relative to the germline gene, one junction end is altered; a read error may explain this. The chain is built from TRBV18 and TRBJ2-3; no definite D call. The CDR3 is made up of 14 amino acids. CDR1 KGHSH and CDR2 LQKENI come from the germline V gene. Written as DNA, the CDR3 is TGTACCAGCTCATCCAATTCGGTTGCAGATACGCAGTATTTT. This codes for CTSSSNSVADTQYF.

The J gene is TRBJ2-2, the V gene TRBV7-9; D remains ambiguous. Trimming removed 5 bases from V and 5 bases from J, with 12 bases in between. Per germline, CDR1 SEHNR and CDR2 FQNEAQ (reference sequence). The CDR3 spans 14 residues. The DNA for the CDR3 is TGTGCCAGCAGCCGGAGTTTAGGGACCGGGGAGCTGTTTTTT. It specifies CASSRSLGTGELFF.

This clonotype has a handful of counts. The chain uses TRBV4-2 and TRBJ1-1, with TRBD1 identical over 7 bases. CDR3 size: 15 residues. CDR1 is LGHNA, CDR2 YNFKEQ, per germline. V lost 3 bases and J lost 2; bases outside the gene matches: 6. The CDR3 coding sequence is TGTGCCAGCAGCCAGGACGGGACAGACAACACTGAAGCTTTCTTT. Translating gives CASSQDGTDNTEAFF.

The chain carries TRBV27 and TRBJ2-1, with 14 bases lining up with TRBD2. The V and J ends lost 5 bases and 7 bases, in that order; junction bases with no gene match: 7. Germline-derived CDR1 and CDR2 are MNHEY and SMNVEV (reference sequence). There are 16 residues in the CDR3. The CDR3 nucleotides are TGTGCCAGCAGTATCGGGACTAGCGGGAGTATGAATGAGCAGTTCTTC. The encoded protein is CASSIGTSGSMNEQFF.

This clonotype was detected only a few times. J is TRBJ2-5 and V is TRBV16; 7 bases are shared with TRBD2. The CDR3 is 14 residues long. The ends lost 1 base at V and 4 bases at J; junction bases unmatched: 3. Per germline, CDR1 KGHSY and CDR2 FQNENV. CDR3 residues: CASSQFSGGETQYF. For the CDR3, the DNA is TGTGCCAGCAGCCAATTTTCGGGGGGAGAGACCCAGTACTTC.

The CDR3 is CSVERWDTYEQFF. The CDR3 DNA reads TGCAGCGTTGAACGCTGGGACACGTACGAGCAGTTCTTC. This chain joins TRBV29-1 and TRBJ2-1, with D possibly being TRBD1 (6 bases). V was trimmed by 2 bases and J by 10 bases, leaving 15 bases between them. Germline V lookup: CDR1 SQVTM, CDR2 ANQGSEA. The CDR3 totals 13 residues.

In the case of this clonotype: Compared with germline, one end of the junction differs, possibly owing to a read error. The CDR3, as DNA: TGTGCCAGCAGCTTTTGGGGGGGGATTTACAATGAGCGGTTCTTC. This encodes CASSFWGGIYNERFF. The chain has TRBV7-3 and TRBJ2-1, with 7 bases lining up with TRBD2. Germline CDR1 is SGHTA and CDR2 is FQGTGA. The CDR3 runs 15 residues.

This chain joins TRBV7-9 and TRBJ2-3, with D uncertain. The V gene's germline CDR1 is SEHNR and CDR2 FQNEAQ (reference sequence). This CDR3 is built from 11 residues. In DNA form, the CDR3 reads TGTGCTTCAGAAGGAGCAGATACGCAGTATTTT. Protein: CASEGADTQYF.

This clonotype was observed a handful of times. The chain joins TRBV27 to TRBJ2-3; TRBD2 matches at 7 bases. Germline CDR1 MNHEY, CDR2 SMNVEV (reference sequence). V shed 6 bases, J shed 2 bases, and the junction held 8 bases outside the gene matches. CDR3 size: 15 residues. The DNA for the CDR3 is TGTGCCAGCAGGGGACGGGGGGAATACACAGATACGCAGTATTTT. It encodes CASRGRGEYTDTQYF.

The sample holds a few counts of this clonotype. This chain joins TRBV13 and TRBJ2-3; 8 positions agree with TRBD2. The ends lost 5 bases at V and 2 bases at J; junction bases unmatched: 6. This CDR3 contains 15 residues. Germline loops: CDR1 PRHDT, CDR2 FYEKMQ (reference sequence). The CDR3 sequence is CASSPLLAATDTQYF. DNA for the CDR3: TGTGCCAGCAGCCCGTTACTAGCGGCCACAGATACGCAGTATTTT.

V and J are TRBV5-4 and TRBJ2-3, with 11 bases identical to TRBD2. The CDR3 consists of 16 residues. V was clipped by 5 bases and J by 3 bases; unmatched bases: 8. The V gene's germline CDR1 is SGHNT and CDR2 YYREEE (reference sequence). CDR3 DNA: TGTGCCAGCAGACCGACGACTAGCGGGGTGACAGATACGCAGTATTTT. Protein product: CASRPTTSGVTDTQYF.

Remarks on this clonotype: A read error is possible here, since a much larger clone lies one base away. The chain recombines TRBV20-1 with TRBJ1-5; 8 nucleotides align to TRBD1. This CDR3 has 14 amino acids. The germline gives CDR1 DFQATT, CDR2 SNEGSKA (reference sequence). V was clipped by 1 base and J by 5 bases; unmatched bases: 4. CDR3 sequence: CSARGGQEDQPQHF. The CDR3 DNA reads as TGCAGTGCTAGAGGGGGACAGGAGGATCAGCCCCAGCATTTT.

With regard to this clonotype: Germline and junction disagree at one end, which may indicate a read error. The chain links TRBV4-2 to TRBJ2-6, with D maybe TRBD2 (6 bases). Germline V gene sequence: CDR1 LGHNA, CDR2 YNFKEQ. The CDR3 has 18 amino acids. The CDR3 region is CTSSQEKGRESGANVLTF. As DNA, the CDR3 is TGTACCAGCAGCCAAGAAAAGGGCCGGGAGTCTGGGGCCAACGTCCTGACTTTC.

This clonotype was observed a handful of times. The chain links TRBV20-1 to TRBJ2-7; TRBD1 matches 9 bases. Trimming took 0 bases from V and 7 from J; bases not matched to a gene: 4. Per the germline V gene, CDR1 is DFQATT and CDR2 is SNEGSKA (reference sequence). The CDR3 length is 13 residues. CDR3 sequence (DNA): TGCAGTGCTAGAGAGGGGACAGGGCGGGAGCAGTACTTC. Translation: CSAREGTGREQYF.

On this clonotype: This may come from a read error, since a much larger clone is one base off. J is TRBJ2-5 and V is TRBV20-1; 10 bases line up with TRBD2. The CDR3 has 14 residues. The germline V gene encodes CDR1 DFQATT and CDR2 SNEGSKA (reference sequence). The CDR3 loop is CSARTSGQQVTQYF. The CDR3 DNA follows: TGCAGTGCTAGGACTAGCGGGCAGCAAGTGACCCAGTACTTC.

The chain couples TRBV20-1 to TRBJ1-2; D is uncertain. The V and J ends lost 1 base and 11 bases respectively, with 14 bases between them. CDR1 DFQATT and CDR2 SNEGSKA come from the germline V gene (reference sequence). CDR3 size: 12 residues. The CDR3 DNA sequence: TGCAGTGCTAGAGGTTTGGACGCCATATACACCTTC. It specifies CSARGLDAIYTF.

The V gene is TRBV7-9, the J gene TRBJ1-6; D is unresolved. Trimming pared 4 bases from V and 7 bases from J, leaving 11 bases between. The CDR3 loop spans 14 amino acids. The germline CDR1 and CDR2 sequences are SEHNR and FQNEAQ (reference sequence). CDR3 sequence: CASSSRVGNSPLHF. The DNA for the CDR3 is TGTGCCAGCAGCTCTAGAGTGGGAAATTCACCCCTCCACTTT.

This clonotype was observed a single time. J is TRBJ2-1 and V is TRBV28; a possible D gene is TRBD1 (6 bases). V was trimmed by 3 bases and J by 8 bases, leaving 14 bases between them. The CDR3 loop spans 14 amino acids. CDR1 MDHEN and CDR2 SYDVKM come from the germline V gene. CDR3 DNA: TGTGCCAGCAGTTTTTCCTCAGGGGTCGATGAGCAGTTCTTC. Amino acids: CASSFSSGVDEQFF.

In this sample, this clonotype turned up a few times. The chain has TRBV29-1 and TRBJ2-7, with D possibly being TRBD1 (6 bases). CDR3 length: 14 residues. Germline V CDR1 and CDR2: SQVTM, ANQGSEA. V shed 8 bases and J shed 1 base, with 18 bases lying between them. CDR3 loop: CSIRTGIRSYEQYF. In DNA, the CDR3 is TGCAGCATCCGAACAGGGATTCGGTCCTACGAGCAGTACTTC.

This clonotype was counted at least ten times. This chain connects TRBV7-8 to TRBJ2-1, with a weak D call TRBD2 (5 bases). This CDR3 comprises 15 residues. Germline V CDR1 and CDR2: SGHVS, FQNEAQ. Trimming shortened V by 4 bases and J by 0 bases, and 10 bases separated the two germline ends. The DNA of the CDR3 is TGTGCCAGCAGCTATAGACTAAGCTCCTACAATGAGCAGTTCTTC. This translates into CASSYRLSSYNEQFF. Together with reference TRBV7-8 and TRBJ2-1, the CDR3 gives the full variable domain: GAGVSQSPRYKVAKRGQDVALRCDPISGHVSLFWYQQALGQGPEFLTYFQNEAQLDKSGLPSDRFFAERPEGSVSTLKIQRTQQEDSAVYLCASSYRLSSYNEQFFGPGTRLTVL.

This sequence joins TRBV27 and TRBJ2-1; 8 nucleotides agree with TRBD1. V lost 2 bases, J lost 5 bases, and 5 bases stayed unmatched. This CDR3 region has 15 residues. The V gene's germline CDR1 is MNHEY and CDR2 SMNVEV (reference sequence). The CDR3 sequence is CASSLGQGMHNEQFF. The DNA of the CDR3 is TGTGCCAGCAGTTTAGGACAGGGAATGCACAATGAGCAGTTCTTC.

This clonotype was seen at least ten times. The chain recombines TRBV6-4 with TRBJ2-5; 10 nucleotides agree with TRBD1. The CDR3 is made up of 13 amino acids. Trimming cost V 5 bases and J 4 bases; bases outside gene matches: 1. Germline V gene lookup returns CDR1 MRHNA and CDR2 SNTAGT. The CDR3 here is CASSRDRGETQYF. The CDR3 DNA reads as TGTGCCAGCAGTCGGGACAGGGGAGAGACCCAGTACTTC.

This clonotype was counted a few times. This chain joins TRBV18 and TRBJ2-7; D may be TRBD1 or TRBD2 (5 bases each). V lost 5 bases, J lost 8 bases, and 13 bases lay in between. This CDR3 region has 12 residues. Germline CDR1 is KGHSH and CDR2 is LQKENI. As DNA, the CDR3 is TGTGCCAGCTCAACGGGACCCGCAAAGCAGTACTTC. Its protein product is CASSTGPAKQYF.

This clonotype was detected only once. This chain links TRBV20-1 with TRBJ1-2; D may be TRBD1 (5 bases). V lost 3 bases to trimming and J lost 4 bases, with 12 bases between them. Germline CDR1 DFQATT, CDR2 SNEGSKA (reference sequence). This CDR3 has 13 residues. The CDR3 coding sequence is TGCAGTGCTAGTTCAAGGGGAATCTATGGCTACACCTTC. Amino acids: CSASSRGIYGYTF.

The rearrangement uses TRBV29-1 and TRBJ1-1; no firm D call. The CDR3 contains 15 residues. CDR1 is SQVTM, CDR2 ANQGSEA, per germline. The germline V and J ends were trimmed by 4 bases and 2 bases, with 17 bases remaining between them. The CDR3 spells CSVVPHLGQNTEAFF. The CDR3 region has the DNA TGCAGCGTTGTCCCGCATCTCGGTCAAAACACTGAAGCTTTCTTT.

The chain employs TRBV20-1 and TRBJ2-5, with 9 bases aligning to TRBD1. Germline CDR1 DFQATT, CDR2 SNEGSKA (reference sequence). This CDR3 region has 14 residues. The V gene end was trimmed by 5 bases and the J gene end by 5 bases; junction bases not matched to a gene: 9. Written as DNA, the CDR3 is TGCAGTGCTTTCCGGGACAGGGTACCCGAGACCCAGTACTTC. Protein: CSAFRDRVPETQYF.

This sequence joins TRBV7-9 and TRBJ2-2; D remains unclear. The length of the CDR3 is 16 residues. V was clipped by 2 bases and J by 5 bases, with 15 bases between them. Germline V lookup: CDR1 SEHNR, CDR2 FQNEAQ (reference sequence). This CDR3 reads CASSLQGDNPTGELFF. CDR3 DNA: TGTGCCAGCAGCTTACAAGGAGACAACCCTACCGGGGAGCTGTTTTTT. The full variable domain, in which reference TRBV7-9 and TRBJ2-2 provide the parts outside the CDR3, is DTGVSQNPRHKITKRGQNVTFRCDPISEHNRLYWYRQTLGQGPEFLTYFQNEAQLEKSRLLSDRFSAERPKGSFSTLEIQRTEQGDSAMYLCASSLQGDNPTGELFFGEGSRLTVL.

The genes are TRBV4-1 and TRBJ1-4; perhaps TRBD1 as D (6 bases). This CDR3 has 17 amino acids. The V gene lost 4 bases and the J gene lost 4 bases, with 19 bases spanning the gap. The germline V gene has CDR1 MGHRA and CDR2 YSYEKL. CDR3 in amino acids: CASSPLPPGGFNEKLFF. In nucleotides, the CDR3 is TGCGCCAGCAGCCCCCTCCCCCCCGGGGGCTTTAATGAAAAACTGTTTTTT.